This TCR beta chain was observed in a study of cytomegalovirus exposure and HLA in healthy donors. Study conclusions and caveats: A later analysis linked 16,951 TCR beta sequences to HLA alleles at 0.05 false discovery rate.

The study ran its PCR with 60 Vbeta and 13 Jbeta primers. Repertoires were generated with immunoSEQ multiplex PCR, while TCRdb's copy carries only in-frame clones and drops some. The data hold roughly 120,000 clones, with 80% observed a single time. Only one count was recorded for this clone. Its specificity is unknown. The CDR3 is made up of 13 amino acids. The germline V gene has CDR1 MNHEY and CDR2 SMNVEV (reference sequence). V lost 6 bases to trimming and J lost 9 bases; unmatched junction nucleotides: 8. This receptor was identified in a young man in good health and CMV-seronegative. The sample comprised PBMCs. The chain recombines TRBV27 with TRBJ2-1; 7 nucleotides align to TRBD2. The CDR3 protein is CASSGRSLGEQFF. The CDR3 nucleotides read TGTGCCAGCAGCGGGAGGAGCTTGGGTGAGCAGTTCTTC.